The 14 T cell receptor beta chains presented below share a single source sample, sequenced in a study of post-analysis software for immune sequencing data. Regarding the study as a whole: The study found TRBV5-6, TRBV5-1 and TRBV20-1 among five TRBV segments more frequent in patients than controls.

Their antigens remain unidentified. cDNA libraries for TCR beta contained unique molecular identifiers. TCRdb re-called the PCR reads through MiXCR, storing one row per CDR3 protein. The sample lists about 560,000 distinct CDR3 sequences, 44% occurring once. Sequencing was carried out using blood. These receptors came from a girl between 5 and 17 years old with multiple sclerosis.

This clonotype has just a few counts. The chain is built from TRBV5-1 and TRBJ2-7; the D call may be TRBD1 or TRBD2 (7 bases each). Trimming removed 3 bases at V and 1 base at J, with 14 bases between. The germline V gene encodes CDR1 SGHRS and CDR2 YFSETQ. The CDR3 has 15 residues. For the CDR3, the DNA is TGCGCCAGCAGCTCAGGGGGGGCCCATTCCTACGAGCAGTACTTC. Translation gives CASSSGGAHSYEQYF.

The chain combines TRBV7-8 with TRBJ1-1, with D possibly matching TRBD1 (5 bases). This CDR3 spans 14 amino acids. Germline V CDR1 and CDR2: SGHVS, FQNEAQ. The ends were cut back, 1 base at V and 6 bases at J, with 12 bases in the middle. The CDR3 is CASSLGAGRAEAFF. For the CDR3, the DNA is TGTGCCAGCAGCTTAGGCGCAGGGAGGGCTGAAGCTTTCTTT.

This clonotype was counted only a few times. This CDR3 is CSANRDTDTQYF. In nucleotides, the CDR3 is TGCAGTGCTAACAGGGACACAGATACGCAGTATTTT. The rearrangement joins TRBV20-1 to TRBJ2-3; a possible D gene is TRBD1 (6 bases). Germline V gene sequence: CDR1 DFQATT, CDR2 SNEGSKA (reference sequence). This CDR3 spans 12 amino acids. V dropped 4 bases and J dropped 2 bases, with 7 bases sitting between them.

There are a few counts of this clonotype. The chain carries TRBV5-5 and TRBJ2-4, with D possibly matching TRBD1 (6 bases). The DNA end lines up better with TRBJ2-7; the J call may be wrong. Germline loops: CDR1 SGHKS, CDR2 YYEKEE (reference sequence). The CDR3 has 15 residues. CDR3 bases: TGTGCCAGCAGCTTGGGGACAGTCGGGTCCTACGAGCAGTACTTC. Its translation is CASSLGTVGSYEQYF.

Details on this clonotype: Just one base apart from a much larger clone, this may be a read error. The J gene is TRBJ2-1, the V gene TRBV29-1; D unclear. Per the germline V gene, CDR1 is SQVTM and CDR2 is ANQGSEA. This CDR3 is 15 amino acids long. The CDR3 reads CSVDGRPSSHNEQFF. CDR3 sequence (DNA): TGCAGCGTTGACGGCAGGCCAAGCTCCCACAATGAGCAGTTCTTC.

Details on this clonotype: Since a much larger clone is just one base distant, this may be a read error. The V and J genes are TRBV10-3 and TRBJ2-3; weak D call: TRBD1 (6 bases). The CDR3 spans 15 residues. Germline values: CDR1 ENHRY, CDR2 SYGVKD. V was pared by 4 bases and J by 6 bases, with 17 bases between. CDR3 DNA sequence: TGTGCCATCAGTGTAGACAGGAGCCCCTCGGATACGCAGTATTTT. As protein: CAISVDRSPSDTQYF.

V gene TRBV6-5 combines with J gene TRBJ2-5; 7 nucleotides agree with TRBD2. Germline CDR1 reads MNHEY; CDR2 reads SVGAGI. The CDR3 covers 14 residues. V was pared by 6 bases and J by 5 bases, with 9 bases of the junction left unmatched. The CDR3: CASSWGLGGETQYF. The DNA for the CDR3 is TGTGCCAGCAGCTGGGGACTCGGGGGGGAGACCCAGTACTTC.

The chain combines TRBV6-5 with TRBJ1-1; D is undetermined. The CDR3 has 13 residues. Germline V CDR1 and CDR2: MNHEY, SVGAGI. The germline V and J ends were trimmed by 7 bases and 1 base, with 10 bases remaining between them. In DNA, the CDR3 is TGTGCCAGCACCCAGTCCGGGAACACTGAAGCTTTCTTT. It specifies CASTQSGNTEAFF.

The rearrangement joins TRBV18 to TRBJ1-4, with a weak D call TRBD1 (5 bases). Germline CDR1 and CDR2: KGHSH and LQKENI. The CDR3 contains 15 residues. The V gene lost 5 bases and the J gene lost 5 bases, with 15 bases spanning the gap. In DNA, the CDR3 is TGTGCCAGCTCAAGCGGACAACCGCGGAATGAAAAACTGTTTTTT. Its protein product is CASSSGQPRNEKLFF.

This chain links TRBV11-1 with TRBJ1-1; TRBD1 aligns across 7 bases. Losses at the gene ends were 2 bases for V and 1 base for J; bases not matched to a gene: 22. Germline V lookup: CDR1 SGHAT, CDR2 FQDESV (reference sequence). CDR3 size: 21 residues. The CDR3 DNA reads TGTGCCAGCAGCTTATCCCAACTCGGAGGCATAGGGGGCTCTACGAACACTGAAGCTTTCTTT. This codes for CASSLSQLGGIGGSTNTEAFF. The entire variable domain, with the rest obtained from reference TRBV11-1 and TRBJ1-1, is as follows: EAEVAQSPRYKITEKSQAVAFWCDPISGHATLYWYRQILGQGPELLVQFQDESVVDDSQLPKDRFSAERLKGVDSTLKIQPAELGDSAMYLCASSLSQLGGIGGSTNTEAFFGQGTRLTVV.

The chain carries TRBV4-2 and TRBJ1-4, with unresolved D. Deletions cut 0 bases from V and 12 bases from J, with 5 bases between. Germline CDR1 reads LGHNA; CDR2 reads YNFKEQ. The CDR3 is made up of 11 amino acids. CDR3 in DNA: TGTGCCAGCAGCCAAGATCAACAACTGTTTTTT. This sequence encodes CASSQDQQLFF.

In its sample, this clonotype was seen a few times. The V and J genes are TRBV29-1 and TRBJ1-2; D is unclear. The CDR3 has 13 amino acids. Germline CDR1 reads SQVTM; CDR2 reads ANQGSEA. With 1 base removed from V and 3 bases from J, the gap between germline ends came to 9 bases. The CDR3 DNA follows: TGCAGCGTTGAAGCAGACGGGGACTATGGCTACACCTTC. Amino acid sequence: CSVEADGDYGYTF.

The table lists this clonotype with a few counts. J is TRBJ2-4 and V is TRBV30; D not certain. CDR3 length: 12 amino acids. Per the germline V gene, CDR1 is GTSNPN and CDR2 is SVGIG (reference sequence). Trimming took off 1 base at V and 13 bases at J, with 14 bases between the two ends. CDR3: CAWSEMVGEQYF. The CDR3 DNA is TGTGCCTGGAGTGAAATGGTCGGAGAGCAGTACTTC.

J is TRBJ2-7 and V is TRBV5-1; the D gene could be TRBD1 or TRBD2 (6 bases each). The J call is in doubt because the DNA end fits TRBJ2-5 better. CDR3 length equals 13 residues. CDR1 is SGHRS and CDR2 is YFSETQ in the germline V gene. CDR3 residues: CASQDGGGETQYF. The CDR3 DNA reads TGCGCCAGCCAAGACGGAGGGGGAGAGACCCAGTACTTC.